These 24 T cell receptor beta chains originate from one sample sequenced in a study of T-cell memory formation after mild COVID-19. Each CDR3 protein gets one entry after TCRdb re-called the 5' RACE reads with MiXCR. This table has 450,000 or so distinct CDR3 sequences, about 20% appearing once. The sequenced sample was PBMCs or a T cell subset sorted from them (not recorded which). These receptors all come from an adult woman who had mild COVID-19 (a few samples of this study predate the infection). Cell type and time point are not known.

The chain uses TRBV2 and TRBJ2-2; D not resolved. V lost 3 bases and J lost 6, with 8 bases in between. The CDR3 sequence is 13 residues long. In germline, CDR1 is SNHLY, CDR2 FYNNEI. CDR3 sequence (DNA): TGTGCCAGCAGTGAGGTTCTAGCCGGGGAGCTGTTTTTT. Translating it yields CASSEVLAGELFF.

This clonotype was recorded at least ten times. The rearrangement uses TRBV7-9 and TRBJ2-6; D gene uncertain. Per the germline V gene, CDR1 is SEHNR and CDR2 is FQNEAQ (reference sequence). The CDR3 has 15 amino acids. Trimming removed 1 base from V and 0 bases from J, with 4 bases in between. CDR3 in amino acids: CASSLVVSGANVLTF. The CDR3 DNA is TGTGCCAGCAGCTTAGTCGTCTCTGGGGCCAACGTCCTGACTTTC.

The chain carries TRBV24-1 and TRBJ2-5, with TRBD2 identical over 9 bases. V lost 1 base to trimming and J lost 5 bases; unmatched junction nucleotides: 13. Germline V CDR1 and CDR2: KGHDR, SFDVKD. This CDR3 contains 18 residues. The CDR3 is CATSDFLAGSGLRETQYF. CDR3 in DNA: TGTGCCACCAGTGATTTCCTAGCGGGGTCTGGTTTGAGGGAGACCCAGTACTTC.

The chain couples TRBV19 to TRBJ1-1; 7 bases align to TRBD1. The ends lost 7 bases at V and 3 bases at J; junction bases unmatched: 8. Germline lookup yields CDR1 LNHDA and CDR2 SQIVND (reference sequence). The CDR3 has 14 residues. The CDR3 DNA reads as TGTGCCAGTAAACCTAGGGGGCGCGACACTGAAGCTTTCTTT. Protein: CASKPRGRDTEAFF. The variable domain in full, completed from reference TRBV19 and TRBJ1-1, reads DGGITQSPKYLFRKEGQNVTLSCEQNLNHDAMYWYRQDPGQGLRLIYYSQIVNDFQKGDIAEGYSVSREKKESFPLTVTSAQKNPTAFYLCASKPRGRDTEAFFGQGTRLTVV.

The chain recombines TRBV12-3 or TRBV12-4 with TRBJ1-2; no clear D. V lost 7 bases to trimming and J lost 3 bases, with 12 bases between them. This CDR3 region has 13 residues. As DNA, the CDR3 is TGTGCCAGCACCACAGACCTCTACTATGGCTACACCTTC. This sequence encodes CASTTDLYYGYTF.

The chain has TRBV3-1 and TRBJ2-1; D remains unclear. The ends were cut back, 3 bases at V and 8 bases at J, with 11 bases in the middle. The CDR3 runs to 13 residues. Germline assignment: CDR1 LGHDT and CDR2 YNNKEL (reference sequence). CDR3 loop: CASSHGPYHEQFF. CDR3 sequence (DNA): TGTGCCAGCAGCCACGGCCCTTACCATGAGCAGTTCTTC.

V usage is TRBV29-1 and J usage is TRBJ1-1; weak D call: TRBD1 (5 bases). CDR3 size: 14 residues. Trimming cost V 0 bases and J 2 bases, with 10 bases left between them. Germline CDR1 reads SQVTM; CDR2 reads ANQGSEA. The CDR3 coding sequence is TGCAGCGTTGAAGATGTGACAGCCAACACTGAAGCTTTCTTT. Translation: CSVEDVTANTEAFF.

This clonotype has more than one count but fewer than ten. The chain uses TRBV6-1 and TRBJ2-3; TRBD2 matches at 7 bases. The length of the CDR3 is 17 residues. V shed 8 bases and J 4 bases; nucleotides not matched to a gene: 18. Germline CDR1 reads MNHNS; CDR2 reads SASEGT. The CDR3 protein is CASAGSVAGFIADTQYF. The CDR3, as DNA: TGTGCCAGCGCCGGTTCGGTAGCGGGTTTTATAGCAGATACGCAGTATTTT.

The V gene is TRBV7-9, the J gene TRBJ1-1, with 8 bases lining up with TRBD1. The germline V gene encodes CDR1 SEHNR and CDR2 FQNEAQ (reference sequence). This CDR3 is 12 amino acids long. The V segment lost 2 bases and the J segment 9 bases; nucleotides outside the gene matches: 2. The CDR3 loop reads CASSLPRGQAFF. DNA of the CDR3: TGTGCCAGCAGCTTACCCAGGGGGCAAGCTTTCTTT.

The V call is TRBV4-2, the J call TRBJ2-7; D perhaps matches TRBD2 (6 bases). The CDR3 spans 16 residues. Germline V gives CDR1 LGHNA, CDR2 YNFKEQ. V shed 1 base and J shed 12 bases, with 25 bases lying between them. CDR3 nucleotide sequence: TGTGCCAGCAGCCAAGGACTAACGGTTGGAGGGAGAATACGGTACTTC. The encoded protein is CASSQGLTVGGRIRYF.

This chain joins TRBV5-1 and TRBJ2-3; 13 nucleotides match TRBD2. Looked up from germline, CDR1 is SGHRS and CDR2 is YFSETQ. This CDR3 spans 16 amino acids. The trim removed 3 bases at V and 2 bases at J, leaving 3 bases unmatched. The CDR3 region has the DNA TGCGCCAGCAGCTGGACTAGCGGGGGCTCCACAGATACGCAGTATTTT. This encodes CASSWTSGGSTDTQYF.

CDR3 sequence: CASGFLGDQPREPDTQYF. The CDR3, as DNA: TGTGCCAGCGGCTTTTTAGGGGATCAACCGCGGGAACCAGATACGCAGTATTTT. The chain carries TRBV2 and TRBJ2-3; the D gene is possibly TRBD2 (6 bases). With 8 bases removed from V and 4 bases from J, the gap between germline ends came to 28 bases. This CDR3 contains 18 residues. Germline loops: CDR1 SNHLY, CDR2 FYNNEI.

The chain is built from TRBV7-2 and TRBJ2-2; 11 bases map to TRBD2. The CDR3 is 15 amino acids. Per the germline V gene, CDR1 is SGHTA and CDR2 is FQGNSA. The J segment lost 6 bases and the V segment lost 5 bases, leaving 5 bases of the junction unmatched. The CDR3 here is CASSPGTSGPGELFF. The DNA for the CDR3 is TGTGCCAGCAGCCCGGGGACTAGCGGCCCCGGGGAGCTGTTTTTT.

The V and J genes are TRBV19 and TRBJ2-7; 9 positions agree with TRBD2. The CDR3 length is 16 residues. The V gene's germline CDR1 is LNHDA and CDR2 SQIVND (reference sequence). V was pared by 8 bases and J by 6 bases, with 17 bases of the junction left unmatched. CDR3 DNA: TGTGCCAGTGGGGATGTAGCGGGAGCCCTCCGCGGCGAGCAGTACTTC. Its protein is CASGDVAGALRGEQYF.

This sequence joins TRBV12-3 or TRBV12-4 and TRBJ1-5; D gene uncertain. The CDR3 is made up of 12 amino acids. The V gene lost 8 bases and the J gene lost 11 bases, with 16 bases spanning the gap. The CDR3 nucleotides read TGTGCCAGCCTCGATGTGAACTTGGCCCAGCATTTT. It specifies CASLDVNLAQHF.

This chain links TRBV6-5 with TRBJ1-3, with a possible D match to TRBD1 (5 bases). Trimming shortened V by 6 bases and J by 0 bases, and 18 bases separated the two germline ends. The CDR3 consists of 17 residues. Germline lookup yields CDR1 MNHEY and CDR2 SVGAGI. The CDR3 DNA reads TGTGCCAGCAGCCAACTTGGGACGCGCCGCTCTGGAAACACCATATATTTT. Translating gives CASSQLGTRRSGNTIYF.

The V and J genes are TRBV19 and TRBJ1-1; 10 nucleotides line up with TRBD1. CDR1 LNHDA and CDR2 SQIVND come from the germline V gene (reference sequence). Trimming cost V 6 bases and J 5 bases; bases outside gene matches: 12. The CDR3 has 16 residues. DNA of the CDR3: TGTGCCAGTAGCGGGACAGGGGTTGTGGGTCGGACTGAAGCTTTCTTT. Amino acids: CASSGTGVVGRTEAFF. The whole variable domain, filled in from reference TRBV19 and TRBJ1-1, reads DGGITQSPKYLFRKEGQNVTLSCEQNLNHDAMYWYRQDPGQGLRLIYYSQIVNDFQKGDIAEGYSVSREKKESFPLTVTSAQKNPTAFYLCASSGTGVVGRTEAFFGQGTRLTVV.

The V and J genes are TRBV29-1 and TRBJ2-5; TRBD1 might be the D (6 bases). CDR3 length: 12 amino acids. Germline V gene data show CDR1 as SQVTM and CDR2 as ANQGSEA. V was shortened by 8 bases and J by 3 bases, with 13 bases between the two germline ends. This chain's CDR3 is CSPTGLKETQYF. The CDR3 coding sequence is TGCAGCCCTACAGGGTTGAAAGAGACCCAGTACTTC.

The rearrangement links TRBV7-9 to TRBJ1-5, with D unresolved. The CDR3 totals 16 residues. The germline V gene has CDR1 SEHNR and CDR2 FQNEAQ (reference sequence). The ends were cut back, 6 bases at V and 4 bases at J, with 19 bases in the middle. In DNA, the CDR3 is TGTGCCAGCAGTCTTCAAATCCGGGCCTATAATCAGCCCCAGCATTTT. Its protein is CASSLQIRAYNQPQHF.

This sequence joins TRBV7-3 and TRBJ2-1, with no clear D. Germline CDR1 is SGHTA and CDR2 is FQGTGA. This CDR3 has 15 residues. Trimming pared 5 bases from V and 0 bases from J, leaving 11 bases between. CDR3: CASSPLGNSYNEQFF. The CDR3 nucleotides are TGTGCCAGCAGCCCACTGGGGAACTCCTACAATGAGCAGTTCTTC.

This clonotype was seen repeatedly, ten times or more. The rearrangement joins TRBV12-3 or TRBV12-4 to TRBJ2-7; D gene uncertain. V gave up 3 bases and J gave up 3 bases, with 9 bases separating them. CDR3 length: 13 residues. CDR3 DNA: TGTGCCAGCAGTTTTCATAATCTCTACGAGCAGTACTTC. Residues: CASSFHNLYEQYF.

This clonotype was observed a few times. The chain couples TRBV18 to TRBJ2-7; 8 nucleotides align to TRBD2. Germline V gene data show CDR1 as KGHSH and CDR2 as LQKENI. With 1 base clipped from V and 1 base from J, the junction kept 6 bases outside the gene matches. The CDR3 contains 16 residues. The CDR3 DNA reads TGTGCCAGCTCACCACTGACTAGCGATTTGTCCTACGAGCAGTACTTC. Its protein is CASSPLTSDLSYEQYF.

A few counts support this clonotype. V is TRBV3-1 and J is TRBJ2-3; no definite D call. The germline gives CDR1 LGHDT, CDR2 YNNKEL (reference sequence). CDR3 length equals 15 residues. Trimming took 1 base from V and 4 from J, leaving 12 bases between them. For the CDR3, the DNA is TGTGCCAGCAGCCAAGCCGAACAGTGGTCAGATACGCAGTATTTT. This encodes CASSQAEQWSDTQYF.

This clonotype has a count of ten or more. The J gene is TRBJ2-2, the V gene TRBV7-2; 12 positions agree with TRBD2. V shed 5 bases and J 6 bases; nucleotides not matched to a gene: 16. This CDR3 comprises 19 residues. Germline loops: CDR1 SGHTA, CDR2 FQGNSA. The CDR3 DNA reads TGTGCCAGCAGCCGCCTAGCGGGAGGGTCGCCCGAGAAGGCCGGGGAGCTGTTTTTT. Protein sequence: CASSRLAGGSPEKAGELFF. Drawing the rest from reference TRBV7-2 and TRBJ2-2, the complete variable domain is GAGVSQSPSNKVTEKGKDVELRCDPISGHTALYWYRQSLGQGLEFLIYFQGNSAPDKSGLPSDRFSAERTGGSVSTLTIQRTQQEDSAVYLCASSRLAGGSPEKAGELFFGEGSRLTVL.